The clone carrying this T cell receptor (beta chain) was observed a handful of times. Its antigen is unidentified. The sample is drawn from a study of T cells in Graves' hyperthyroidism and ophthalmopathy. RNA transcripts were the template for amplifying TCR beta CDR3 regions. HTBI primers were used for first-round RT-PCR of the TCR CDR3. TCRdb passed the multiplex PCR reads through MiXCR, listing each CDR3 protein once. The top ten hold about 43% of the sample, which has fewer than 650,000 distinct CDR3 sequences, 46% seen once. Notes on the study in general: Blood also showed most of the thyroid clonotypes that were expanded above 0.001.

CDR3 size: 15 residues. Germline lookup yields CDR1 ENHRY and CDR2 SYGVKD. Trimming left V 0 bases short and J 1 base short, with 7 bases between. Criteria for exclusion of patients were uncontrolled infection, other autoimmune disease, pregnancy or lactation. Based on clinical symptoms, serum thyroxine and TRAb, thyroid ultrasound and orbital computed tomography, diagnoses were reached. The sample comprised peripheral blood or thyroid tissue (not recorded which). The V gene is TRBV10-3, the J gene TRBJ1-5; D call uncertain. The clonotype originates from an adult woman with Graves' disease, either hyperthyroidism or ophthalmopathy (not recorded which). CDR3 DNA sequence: TGTGCCATCAGTGAGTCGATTGGAAGCAATCAGCCCCAGCATTTT. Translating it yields CAISESIGSNQPQHF.